The 25 T cell receptor beta chains below come from one sample, sequenced in a study of shared clonotypes between healthy human individuals. Generated by immunoSEQ multiplex PCR, the TCRdb table keeps only in-frame clones and is missing some. The sample has some 1.4 million clones; around 95% are singletons. Sequencing was carried out using naive CD4+ T cells sorted from blood. The subset is: CD45RA+ positively selected. The receptors come from a man aged 25 to 40 in good health.

The V and J genes are TRBV28 and TRBJ2-7, with D perhaps TRBD2 (7 bases). V dropped 6 bases and J dropped 1 base, with 19 bases sitting between them. The CDR3 has 16 amino acids. Germline V gene data show CDR1 as MDHEN and CDR2 as SYDVKM. The CDR3 nucleotides are TGTGCCAGCAGGGGGGGGCAGACTAGCCATTCCTACGAGCAGTACTTC. Translating it yields CASRGGQTSHSYEQYF.

CDR3 sequence (DNA): TGTGCCAGTAGTACAGGGGTAGGGGAGACCCAGTACTTC. Residues: CASSTGVGETQYF. This rearrangement joins TRBV19 to TRBJ2-5, with D perhaps matching TRBD1 (6 bases). The CDR3 covers 13 residues. V lost 4 bases to trimming and J lost 5 bases, with 11 bases between them. Germline lookup yields CDR1 LNHDA and CDR2 SQIVND (reference sequence).

CDR3 nucleotides: TGTGCCAGCAGCGTAGAGGTGGGAGTTTTGACAGATACGCAGTATTTT. This codes for CASSVEVGVLTDTQYF. The chain is built from TRBV9 and TRBJ2-3; perhaps TRBD2 as D (5 bases). V lost 0 bases, J lost 3 bases, and 14 bases lay in between. The germline gives CDR1 SGDLS, CDR2 YYNGEE. The CDR3 is 16 residues long.

The chain has TRBV7-6 and TRBJ2-2, with TRBD1 matching over 12 bases. Germline assignment: CDR1 SGHVS and CDR2 FNYEAQ. V trimming: 3 bases; J trimming: 3 bases; junction bases outside the gene matches: 8. The CDR3 extends over 18 amino acids. DNA for the CDR3: TGTGCCAGCAGCTTTACCGGGACAGGGGGCTGGGACACCGGGGAGCTGTTTTTT. This sequence encodes CASSFTGTGGWDTGELFF.

This clone was counted a single time. The chain has TRBV5-1 and TRBJ2-7; 9 bases align to TRBD2. Germline-derived CDR1 and CDR2 are SGHRS and YFSETQ. Trimming removed 0 bases from V and 0 bases from J; junction bases left unmatched: 10. The CDR3 covers 18 residues. The CDR3 sequence is CASSLVLAGWSDSYEQYF. The CDR3 DNA sequence: TGCGCCAGCAGCTTGGTCCTAGCGGGGTGGTCGGACTCCTACGAGCAGTACTTC. Based on the CDR3 plus reference TRBV5-1 and TRBJ2-7, the full variable domain is KAGVTQTPRYLIKTRGQQVTLSCSPISGHRSVSWYQQTPGQGLQFLFEYFSETQRNKGNFPGRFSGRQFSNSRSEMNVSTLELGDSALYLCASSLVLAGWSDSYEQYFGPGTRLTVT.

This sequence joins TRBV2 and TRBJ2-7; D unclear. Trimming took 5 bases from V and 2 from J, leaving 10 bases between them. The CDR3 loop spans 13 amino acids. The germline V gene encodes CDR1 SNHLY and CDR2 FYNNEI. The chain's CDR3 is CASSSLLTYEQYF. In DNA, the CDR3 is TGTGCCAGCAGTTCTCTACTAACCTACGAGCAGTACTTC.

The chain has TRBV18 and TRBJ2-5; 10 bases are shared with TRBD1. Losses at the gene ends were 4 bases for V and 5 bases for J; bases not matched to a gene: 4. Per the germline V gene, CDR1 is KGHSH and CDR2 is LQKENI. The CDR3 totals 14 residues. The CDR3 here is CASSRRDRGETQYF. CDR3 DNA: TGTGCCAGCTCACGCCGGGACAGGGGTGAGACCCAGTACTTC.

Comments on this clone: This sample includes further DNA sequences coding for the same CDR3. V and J are TRBV11-3 and TRBJ2-3; tentatively, D is TRBD1 or TRBD2 (5 bases each). CDR1 SGHNT and CDR2 YENEEA come from the germline V gene. V lost 1 base, J lost 0 bases, and 8 bases lay in between. This CDR3 is 15 amino acids long. This CDR3 is CASSLGGSSTDTQYF. For the CDR3, the DNA is TGTGCCAGCAGCTTAGGGGGGTCTAGCACAGATACGCAGTATTTT.

The chain employs TRBV29-1 and TRBJ2-7, with 8 bases lining up with TRBD2. V lost 4 bases to trimming and J lost 2 bases; unmatched junction nucleotides: 1. The CDR3 is 12 residues long. CDR1 and CDR2 from the germline V gene are SQVTM and ANQGSEA. CDR3 residues: CSVAAGAYEQYF. The CDR3 bases are TGCAGCGTTGCAGCGGGAGCCTACGAGCAGTACTTC.

About this clone: One end of the junction fails to match germline, which may point to a read error. J is TRBJ2-3 and V is TRBV5-1; D not certain. The CDR3 is 14 residues long. Germline V gives CDR1 SGHRS, CDR2 YFSETQ. The CDR3 DNA reads TGCGCCAGCAGCTTGGGGTCAAGCATAGATACGCAGTATTTT. Protein sequence: CASSLGSSIDTQYF. Drawing the rest from reference TRBV5-1 and TRBJ2-3, the complete variable domain is KAGVTQTPRYLIKTRGQQVTLSCSPISGHRSVSWYQQTPGQGLQFLFEYFSETQRNKGNFPGRFSGRQFSNSRSEMNVSTLELGDSALYLCASSLGSSIDTQYFGPGTRLTVL.

The chain uses TRBV5-1 and TRBJ2-1; TRBD2 agrees at 11 bases. The germline gives CDR1 SGHRS, CDR2 YFSETQ. V was clipped by 5 bases and J by 3 bases; unmatched bases: 4. This CDR3 comprises 15 residues. CDR3 in amino acids: CASRRTSGGYNEQFF. CDR3 bases: TGCGCCAGCAGGCGCACTAGCGGGGGCTACAATGAGCAGTTCTTC. Combining the CDR3 with reference TRBV5-1 and TRBJ2-1 gives the whole variable domain KAGVTQTPRYLIKTRGQQVTLSCSPISGHRSVSWYQQTPGQGLQFLFEYFSETQRNKGNFPGRFSGRQFSNSRSEMNVSTLELGDSALYLCASRRTSGGYNEQFFGPGTRLTVL.

This sequence joins TRBV10-3 and TRBJ2-2; 9 bases are a match to TRBD1. This CDR3 region has 18 residues. Germline-derived CDR1 and CDR2 are ENHRY and SYGVKD. Trimming removed 6 bases from V and 2 bases from J; junction bases left unmatched: 13. The CDR3 bases are TGTGCCATCAGACAAAGGATTACAGGGGGCTTTAACACCGGGGAGCTGTTTTTT. It translates to CAIRQRITGGFNTGELFF.

The V call is TRBV30, the J call TRBJ2-1, with 10 bases identical to TRBD2. V shed 1 base and J 0 bases; nucleotides not matched to a gene: 15. There are 20 residues in the CDR3. The germline CDR1 and CDR2 sequences are GTSNPN and SVGIG (reference sequence). CDR3 loop: CAWSAWPRSGRVSSYNEQFF. Here the CDR3 DNA reads TGTGCCTGGAGTGCATGGCCAAGGAGCGGGAGGGTCAGCTCCTACAATGAGCAGTTCTTC. The full variable domain, with the rest looked up from reference TRBV30 and TRBJ2-1, is SQTIHQWPATLVQPVGSPLSLECTVEGTSNPNLYWYRQAAGRGLQLLFYSVGIGQISSEVPQNLSASRPQDRQFILSSKKLLLSDSGFYLCAWSAWPRSGRVSSYNEQFFGPGTRLTVL.

The chain links TRBV7-2 to TRBJ2-7; D remains ambiguous. V shed 1 base and J shed 1 base, with 11 bases lying between them. Germline lookup yields CDR1 SGHTA and CDR2 FQGNSA. CDR3 length equals 15 residues. In DNA, the CDR3 is TGTGCCAGCAGCTTAGAGTTCAGTTCGTCCTACGAGCAGTACTTC. It encodes CASSLEFSSSYEQYF. The full variable domain, completed using reference TRBV7-2 and TRBJ2-7, is GAGVSQSPSNKVTEKGKDVELRCDPISGHTALYWYRQSLGQGLEFLIYFQGNSAPDKSGLPSDRFSAERTGGSVSTLTIQRTQQEDSAVYLCASSLEFSSSYEQYFGPGTRLTVT.

This chain links TRBV7-9 with TRBJ2-5; the D call may be TRBD1 or TRBD2 (5 bases each). From germline, CDR1 is SEHNR and CDR2 FQNEAQ (reference sequence). Trimming stripped 4 bases from V and 4 bases from J, with 10 bases between. There are 13 residues in the CDR3. CDR3 nucleotide sequence: TGTGCCAGCAGCTCCAGGGACGGAGAGACCCAGTACTTC. It codes for CASSSRDGETQYF.

This clone was seen once. CDR3 loop: CASSPGLAGVGVQYF. The CDR3 DNA sequence: TGTGCCAGCAGCCCCGGACTAGCGGGAGTAGGGGTGCAGTACTTC. This chain links TRBV7-9 with TRBJ2-7; TRBD2 aligns across 13 bases. V lost 5 bases to trimming and J lost 9 bases; unmatched junction nucleotides: 10. CDR3 size: 15 residues. From germline, CDR1 is SEHNR and CDR2 FQNEAQ (reference sequence). Full variable domain (outside the CDR3, taken from reference TRBV7-9 and TRBJ2-7): DTGVSQNPRHKITKRGQNVTFRCDPISEHNRLYWYRQTLGQGPEFLTYFQNEAQLEKSRLLSDRFSAERPKGSFSTLEIQRTEQGDSAMYLCASSPGLAGVGVQYFGPGTRLTVT.

On this clone: Other DNA sequences of this sample code for an identical CDR3. The genes are TRBV18 and TRBJ2-1; D is perhaps TRBD2 (5 bases). Germline values: CDR1 KGHSH, CDR2 LQKENI. The CDR3 runs to 13 residues. The V end lost 3 bases, the J end lost 4 bases, and 7 bases lay between the germline ends. CDR3 sequence: CASSPGGYNEQFF. The CDR3 DNA reads as TGTGCCAGCTCACCCGGAGGTTACAATGAGCAGTTCTTC. Based on the CDR3 plus reference TRBV18 and TRBJ2-1, the full variable domain is NAGVMQNPRHLVRRRGQEARLRCSPMKGHSHVYWYRQLPEEGLKFMVYLQKENIIDESGMPKERFSAEFPKEGPSILRIQQVVRGDSAAYFCASSPGGYNEQFFGPGTRLTVL.

This clone was found once. A read error may produce the germline difference seen at one junction end. CDR3 nucleotide sequence: TGTGCCAGCTCCCCACTACCCGGGGGAACTGGAAACACCATATATTTT. This sequence encodes CASSPLPGGTGNTIYF. This chain links TRBV18 with TRBJ1-3; weak D call: TRBD1 (5 bases). The CDR3 sequence is 16 residues long. Germline assignment: CDR1 KGHSH and CDR2 LQKENI.

This CDR3 is CASSKEGLAGGYEQYF. The CDR3, as DNA: TGTGCCAGCAGCAAAGAGGGGCTAGCGGGAGGTTACGAGCAGTACTTC. The chain is built from TRBV21-1 and TRBJ2-7; the table's D call, TRBD2, was not checked against the DNA. TRBV21-1 is described as a pseudogene. This CDR3 comprises 16 residues.

This chain connects TRBV18 to TRBJ2-2, with D perhaps TRBD2 (5 bases). The germline V and J ends were trimmed by 3 bases and 4 bases, with 21 bases remaining between them. Germline V gene lookup returns CDR1 KGHSH and CDR2 LQKENI. The CDR3 runs to 18 residues. CDR3: CASSPLGGGIGITGELFF. The CDR3 region has the DNA TGTGCCAGCTCACCCCTCGGAGGAGGCATAGGGATCACCGGGGAGCTGTTTTTT.

This clone was counted a few times. The chain combines TRBV2 with TRBJ2-7, with 12 nucleotides matching TRBD2. J was trimmed by 6 bases and V by 8 bases; bases with no gene match: 5. This CDR3 is 13 amino acids long. Germline assignment: CDR1 SNHLY and CDR2 FYNNEI. The CDR3 spells CASASGRAFEQYF. CDR3 sequence (DNA): TGTGCCAGCGCTAGCGGGAGGGCCTTCGAGCAGTACTTC.

V gene TRBV10-3 combines with J gene TRBJ2-7, with D possibly being TRBD2 (6 bases). Trimming pared 2 bases from V and 0 bases from J, leaving 11 bases between. Germline-derived CDR1 and CDR2 are ENHRY and SYGVKD. The CDR3 sequence is 15 residues long. The CDR3: CAISEPAGSSYEQYF. The CDR3, as DNA: TGTGCCATCAGTGAGCCGGCCGGGAGCTCCTACGAGCAGTACTTC.

The chain is built from TRBV28 and TRBJ2-2; D gene ambiguous. The ends were cut back, 1 base at V and 5 bases at J, with 11 bases in the middle. Germline values: CDR1 MDHEN, CDR2 SYDVKM. This CDR3 contains 15 residues. The CDR3 here is CASSLSSVGTGELFF. CDR3 nucleotide sequence: TGTGCCAGCAGTTTATCGTCAGTGGGGACCGGGGAGCTGTTTTTT.

As for this clone: This sample includes further DNA sequences coding for the same CDR3. This rearrangement joins TRBV9 to TRBJ1-3; D is unresolved. V dropped 0 bases and J dropped 0 bases, with 4 bases sitting between them. The CDR3 runs to 14 residues. From germline, CDR1 is SGDLS and CDR2 YYNGEE. In DNA form, the CDR3 reads TGTGCCAGCAGCGTAGTAGGCTCTGGAAACACCATATATTTT. Its translation: CASSVVGSGNTIYF.

This chain joins TRBV6-1 and TRBJ1-5; D gene ambiguous. V was cut by 8 bases and J by 2 bases, with 13 bases left in between. The V gene's germline CDR1 is MNHNS and CDR2 SASEGT. CDR3 length equals 14 residues. The CDR3: CASADVGRNQPQHF. The CDR3 nucleotides are TGTGCCAGCGCCGACGTAGGCCGCAATCAGCCCCAGCATTTT.